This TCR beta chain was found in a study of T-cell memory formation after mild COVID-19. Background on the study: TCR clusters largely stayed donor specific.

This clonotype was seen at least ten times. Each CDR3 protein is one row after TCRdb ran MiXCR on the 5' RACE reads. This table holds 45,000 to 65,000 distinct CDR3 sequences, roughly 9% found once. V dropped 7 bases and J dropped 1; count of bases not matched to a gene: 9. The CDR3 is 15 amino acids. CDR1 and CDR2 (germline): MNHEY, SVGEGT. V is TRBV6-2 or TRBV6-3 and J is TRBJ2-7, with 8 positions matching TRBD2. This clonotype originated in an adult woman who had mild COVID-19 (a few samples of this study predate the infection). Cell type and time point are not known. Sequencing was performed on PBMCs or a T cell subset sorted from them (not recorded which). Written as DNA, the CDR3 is TGTGCCAGCAACCCGAGCGGGAGTAAATCCTACGAGCAGTACTTC. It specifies CASNPSGSKSYEQYF.